These T cell receptor beta chains were read from a single sample in a study of cytomegalovirus exposure and HLA in healthy donors. Libraries were prepared by immunoSEQ multiplex PCR; TCRdb keeps only in-frame clonotypes and omits some of them. This sample has roughly 190,000 clones; about 85% occur once, and the top ten carry around 1.5%. The sample comprised PBMCs. These receptors all stem from a woman in her 50s in good health and CMV-seronegative. Both conserved end residues are part of each CDR3. The order of the fields is clone size, J gene, V gene, D gene, CDR3 DNA, CDR3 protein. D genes are given only for firm matches. A row's size may be missing; if present it is once, few, many or a size class.

NA,TRBJ1-1,TRBV2,TRBD1,TGTGCCAGCAGGTACAGGGGGCAATCTCCTGAAGCTTTCTTT,CASRYRGQSPEAFF
NA,TRBJ2-7,TRBV7-2,NA,TGTGCCAGCAGCTCCTCTTGGAGCAGACAGCATGGGGAGCAGTACTTC,CASSSSWSRQHGEQYF
NA,TRBJ1-4,TRBV7-8,NA,TGTGCCAGCAGCTTAACCGGGACACCCTATGAAAAACTGTTTTTT,CASSLTGTPYEKLFF
NA,TRBJ1-4,TRBV19,NA,TGTGCCAGTAGTATCTCGGACAGCCCTAATGAAAAACTGTTTTTT,CASSISDSPNEKLFF
NA,TRBJ1-1,TRBV9,NA,TGTGCCAGCAGCGTTCAGGGTCTCTGGGACACTGAAGCTTTCTTT,CASSVQGLWDTEAFF
NA,TRBJ2-7,TRBV6-1,NA,TGTGCCAGCAGTGAAACGGCGGCCGGCCTGACCCCCTACGAGCAGTACTTC,CASSETAAGLTPYEQYF
NA,TRBJ2-1,TRBV15,NA,TGTGCCACCAGCAGTTTCAGTTGGGGCCCCAGACCCTACGTTGGAAATGAGCAGTTCTTC,CATSSFSWGPRPYVGNEQFF
NA,TRBJ2-5,TRBV25-1,NA,TGTGCCAGCAGTGAAGATGGGACACCAAAGGAGACCCAGTACTTC,CASSEDGTPKETQYF
NA,TRBJ2-2,TRBV27,TRBD2,TGTGCCAGCAGACCGACTAGCGGGAGTGTCACCGGGGAGCTGTTTTTT,CASRPTSGSVTGELFF
few,TRBJ1-1,TRBV7-2,NA,TGTGCCAGCAGCTTACAGGGCTCGAACACTGAAGCTTTCTTT,CASSLQGSNTEAFF
NA,TRBJ1-4,TRBV15,NA,TGTGCCACCAGCAGCGTACACAGGGCGGAAGGTGAAAAACTGTTTTTT,CATSSVHRAEGEKLFF
NA,TRBJ2-1,TRBV19,TRBD2,TGTGCCAGTAGTGGACTGGGCGGGAGGTCAAATGAGCAGTTCTTC,CASSGLGGRSNEQFF
NA,TRBJ2-7,TRBV7-9,NA,TGTTCCAGCAGCTTAGCAACTGGGACTCTGCCCTACGAGCAGTACTTC,CSSSLATGTLPYEQYF
NA,TRBJ1-2,TRBV6-1,NA,TGTGCCAGCAGGAAGGAGTCACTATATGGCTACACCTTC,CASRKESLYGYTF
NA,TRBJ2-7,TRBV4-3,TRBD2,TGCGCCAGCAGCCAAGTGGTATCCGGACTAGCGGGGCGCTCCTACGAGCAGTACTTC,CASSQVVSGLAGRSYEQYF
NA,TRBJ2-3,TRBV5-6,NA,TGTGCCAGCAGCTTATCTAGCACAGATACGCAGTATTTT,CASSLSSTDTQYF
NA,TRBJ2-2,TRBV15,NA,TGTGCCACCAGCAGGGAGGGGATCTACACCGGGGAGCTGTTTTTT,CATSREGIYTGELFF
NA,TRBJ1-1,TRBV5-1,NA,TGCGCCAGCAGCTTGCTTGAGACTTCGAACACTGAAGCTTTCTTT,CASSLLETSNTEAFF
NA,TRBJ2-7,TRBV28,TRBD2,TGTGCCAGCAGTGACTATAGCGGGGCTGGCATGGAGCAGTACTTC,CASSDYSGAGMEQYF
NA,TRBJ2-1,TRBV7-9,TRBD1,TGTGCCAGCAGCATGCGGACAGGGGATGAGCAGTTCTTC,CASSMRTGDEQFF
NA,TRBJ2-7,TRBV15,TRBD1,TGTGCCACCAGCAGATCCCCCCCCGGGACAGCGCATTACGAGCAGTACTTC,CATSRSPPGTAHYEQYF
few,TRBJ2-1,TRBV28,TRBD1,TGTGCCAGCAGTTTGGACAGGGTGGCGTACAATGAGCAGTTCTTC,CASSLDRVAYNEQFF
NA,TRBJ2-7,TRBV7-9,NA,TGTGCCAGCAGCTCCACCAGGGTGAACGAGCAGTACTTC,CASSSTRVNEQYF
NA,TRBJ1-4,TRBV19,NA,TGTGCCAGTAGTGCTCGCTCACAGGGATCGCTGGCTAATGAAAAACTGTTTTTT,CASSARSQGSLANEKLFF
few,TRBJ2-1,TRBV5-6,NA,TGTGCCAGCAGCCCGGGGTACTCCTACAATGAGCAGTTCTTC,CASSPGYSYNEQFF
NA,TRBJ2-5,TRBV5-1,NA,TGCGCCAGCAACCTCGCACAGGGGAGGATGGAGACCCAGTACTTC,CASNLAQGRMETQYF
NA,TRBJ2-3,TRBV7-2,NA,TGTGCCAGCAGCTCTGTGGCAGGGCTAAGCGCAGATACGCAGTATTTT,CASSSVAGLSADTQYF
NA,TRBJ2-1,TRBV27,TRBD1,TGTGCCAGCAGACGGACAGGGTCCGAGTTCTTC,CASRRTGSEFF
few,TRBJ2-2,TRBV5-6,NA,TGTGCCAGCAGGTTACAAGCGGGCCTCGGGGAGCTGTTTTTT,CASRLQAGLGELFF
NA,TRBJ2-7,TRBV28,NA,TGTGCCAGCAATGCCGACAGACCTTCCTACGAGCAGTACTTC,CASNADRPSYEQYF
once,TRBJ1-2,TRBV29-1,TRBD1,TGCAGCGTGACCCGGACAGGGGCAGGCTACACCTTC,CSVTRTGAGYTF
NA,TRBJ2-5,TRBV19,TRBD2,TGTGCCAGTAGTACCATTAGCGGGAGTGGCGAGACCCAGTACTTC,CASSTISGSGETQYF
once,TRBJ2-3,TRBV19,NA,TGTGCCAGTAGTTCCGGAGTCAGCACAGATACGCAGTATTTT,CASSSGVSTDTQYF
NA,TRBJ2-7,TRBV4-3,NA,TGCGCCAGCAGCCAAGATCCGCAGTCCTCTTCATGGCAGTACTTC,CASSQDPQSSSWQYF
NA,TRBJ1-4,TRBV6-5,TRBD1,TGTGCCAGCAGTTATGGAGGACAGGGGGCTGGTGAAAAACTGTTTTTT,CASSYGGQGAGEKLFF
NA,TRBJ1-2,TRBV6-5,NA,TGTGCCAGCAGTTACTCTGGGAGGGGGACCTATGGCTACACCTTC,CASSYSGRGTYGYTF
NA,TRBJ2-7,TRBV12-2,NA,TGTGCAAGTCGCCGGGACAGTTTTAGCTACGAGCAGTACTTC,CASRRDSFSYEQYF
NA,TRBJ2-7,TRBV5-1,TRBD2,TGCGCCAGCAGCTTCAGCGGGGGGCCCTACGAGCAGTACTTC,CASSFSGGPYEQYF
NA,TRBJ2-2,TRBV19,TRBD2,TGTGCCAGTAGTGTAAGGGGAGGGGTGACCGGGGAGCTGTTTTTT,CASSVRGGVTGELFF
NA,TRBJ2-5,TRBV9,TRBD1,TGTGCCAGCAGCGTACAGGGGGCGCGGGTCGGGGAGACCCAGTACTTC,CASSVQGARVGETQYF
NA,TRBJ2-6,TRBV5-1,NA,TGCGCCAGCAGCTTGGAACCAGGGCCGAGCTCTGGGGCCAACGTCCTGACTTTC,CASSLEPGPSSGANVLTF
NA,TRBJ1-1,TRBV18,TRBD1,TGTGCCAGCTCACCCGACAGGGCAACTGAAGCTTTCTTT,CASSPDRATEAFF
NA,TRBJ2-7,TRBV6-1,TRBD2,TGTGCCAGCAGTTCAGCCCCTAGCGGGACGTACGAGCAGTACTTC,CASSSAPSGTYEQYF
NA,TRBJ2-5,TRBV5-6,NA,TGTGCCAGCAGCTTGTTCTTGGGGGCCGAGACCCAGTACTTC,CASSLFLGAETQYF
NA,TRBJ1-4,TRBV19,NA,TGTGCCAGTAGTATTGGAGGGGAACTGTTTTTT,CASSIGGELFF
NA,TRBJ1-1,TRBV7-2,TRBD1,TGTGCCAGCAGCTCGGCCGAACACAGGGGAAGGGAAGCTTTCTTT,CASSSAEHRGREAFF
few,TRBJ1-2,TRBV5-1,NA,TGCGCCAGCAGCTACGGGACTAACTATGGCTACACCTTC,CASSYGTNYGYTF
NA,TRBJ1-1,TRBV2,TRBD1,TGTGCCAGGCCGGACAGGGCGGACACTGAAGCTTCCTTT,CARPDRADTEASF
NA,TRBJ2-5,TRBV6-6,TRBD2,TGTGCCAGCAGTGCGACGACTAGCGGGAGTTTTGAGACCCAGTACTTC,CASSATTSGSFETQYF